This T cell receptor (beta chain) appears in the sequencing data of a study of tumor-infiltrating lymphocytes in primary liver carcinoma. This clonotype was counted ten times or more. Its antigen is currently unknown. TCR beta cDNA was reverse-transcribed from 450 to 500 ng of total RNA. The reaction used a constant-region primer and ProtoScript II reverse transcriptase. Library construction for TCR beta comprised three nested multiplex PCR rounds performed with slightly modified ARM-PCR. Investigators reported that the first two PCR rounds, at 10 cycles each, used TRBV1-TRBV30 forward primers with a C-beta reverse primer. Using its own MiXCR run on the multiplex PCR reads, TCRdb lists one record per CDR3 protein. The sample includes roughly 120,000 distinct CDR3 sequences, roughly three fifths seen only once; the top ten take around 8.5%. V lost 6 bases, J lost 7 bases, and 12 bases lay in between. The germline V gene has CDR1 SQVTM and CDR2 ANQGSEA. CDR3 length: 11 amino acids.

Joint extraction of RNA and DNA used about 17-31 mg of bulk tissue that was unsorted. Every tumor yielded five separate sampled regions. Over 85% of the cells in every tumor sample were viable tumor cells. Study-wide findings and caveats: Tumors and blood were compared for top-250-clone fraction, and tumors had the significantly higher value (p = 0.039).

The receptor's source is a woman in her fifties or sixties with primary liver carcinoma and hepatitis B virus infection. The chain employs TRBV29-1 and TRBJ1-2, with D possibly matching TRBD1 (5 bases). Sequencing used liver tumor tissue from sampling region 1. The subset denotes: tumor region T1, superior pole. The CDR3 nucleotides are TGCAGCGTCGCACGGGGGTCTGGCTACACCTTC. Its translation is CSVARGSGYTF.